The rows below give T cell receptor beta chains drawn from one sample of a study of blood T cell repertoires in COVID-19. This table comes from immunoSEQ multiplex PCR, and its TCRdb copy is limited to in-frame clones, with some not included. The table includes more than 200,000 clones, less than 90% detected once. The sequenced sample was peripheral blood. The receptors come from a woman older than 75 with COVID-19, enrolled during active disease. Each CDR3 is given with its conserved first and last residue. D genes are given only for firm matches. Size values are once, few and many counts, or a class for expanded clones, and some rows have none.

J	V	size	D	CDR3	DNA
TRBJ1-5	TRBV2	NA	NA	CASSERVSNQPQHF	TGTGCCAGCAGTGAGAGGGTCAGCAATCAGCCCCAGCATTTT
TRBJ2-5	TRBV12-5	NA	NA	CASGPHTGTQYF	TGTGCTAGTGGACCCCATACGGGGACCCAGTACTTC
TRBJ2-3	TRBV6-2/TRBV6-3	NA	TRBD1	CASSPPGQGKDTQYF	TGTGCCAGCAGCCCGCCGGGACAGGGGAAAGATACGCAGTATTTT
TRBJ2-2	TRBV2	NA	TRBD1	CAGRRTGRDTGELFF	TGTGCCGGCCGAAGGACAGGAAGGGACACCGGGGAGCTGTTTTTT
TRBJ1-2	TRBV24-1	few	NA	CATSDGGFHGYTF	TGTGCCACCAGTGATGGAGGGTTCCATGGCTACACCTTC
TRBJ2-7	TRBV27	NA	TRBD2	CASSPRLAGGYEQYF	TGTGCCAGCAGTCCCCGACTAGCGGGGGGGTACGAGCAGTACTTC
TRBJ2-7	TRBV23-1	NA	NA	CASRTRRSSYEQYF	TGCGCCAGCAGGACGCGGAGGAGCTCCTACGAGCAGTACTTC
TRBJ1-1	TRBV27	NA	NA	CASSLSRGYTEAFF	TGTGCCAGCAGTTTATCCCGGGGATACACTGAAGCTTTCTTT
TRBJ2-1	TRBV7-8	NA	TRBD1	CASSKPGQGSYNEQFF	TGTGCCAGCAGCAAACCGGGACAGGGATCCTACAATGAGCAGTTCTTC
TRBJ1-2	TRBV7-2	NA	NA	CASSLAGGRDGYTF	TGTGCCAGCAGCCTCGCCGGGGGGCGGGATGGCTACACCTTC
TRBJ2-5	TRBV5-6	NA	NA	CASSLVGRSETQYF	TGTGCCAGCAGCTTGGTCGGCAGGTCGGAGACCCAGTACTTC
TRBJ2-1	TRBV5-1	NA	NA	CASSAQGGNEQFF	TGCGCCAGCAGCGCACAGGGTGGAAATGAGCAGTTCTTC
TRBJ1-4	TRBV2	NA	NA	CASGVAENEKLFF	TGTGCCAGCGGTGTGGCGGAAAATGAAAAACTGTTTTTT
TRBJ2-2	TRBV2	NA	TRBD2	CASTGLAGNTGELFF	TGTGCCAGCACCGGACTAGCGGGGAACACCGGGGAGCTGTTTTTT
TRBJ1-1	TRBV5-6	NA	NA	CASSSAGLRNTEAFF	TGTGCCAGCAGCTCAGCGGGGCTCCGAAACACTGAAGCTTTCTTT
TRBJ1-2	TRBV6-2/TRBV6-3	NA	TRBD1	CASSSPGQGTYGYTF	TGTGCCAGCAGTTCCCCCGGACAGGGGACCTATGGCTACACCTTC
TRBJ1-2	TRBV3-1/TRBV3-2	NA	NA	CASSQDPQGGYGYTF	TGTGCCAGCAGCCAAGATCCACAGGGAGGGTATGGCTACACCTTC
TRBJ1-2	TRBV5-1	NA	TRBD1	CASSSASGTGDHGYTF	TGCGCCAGCAGCTCCGCGTCCGGGACAGGGGACCATGGCTACACCTTC
TRBJ1-4	TRBV5-5	NA	TRBD1	CASSPEPKTGGEKLFF	TGTGCCAGCAGCCCCGAACCTAAGACAGGGGGTGAAAAACTGTTTTTT
TRBJ1-1	TRBV2	NA	TRBD1	CATNRGMNTEAFF	TGTGCCACCAACAGGGGTATGAACACTGAAGCTTTCTTT
TRBJ1-4	TRBV10-3	once	TRBD1	CAISVDRDEKLFF	TGTGCCATCAGTGTGGACAGGGATGAAAAACTGTTTTTT
TRBJ2-1	TRBV6-5	NA	TRBD2	CATTEAGGGEQFF	TGTGCCACTACGGAGGCGGGGGGTGGTGAGCAGTTCTTC
TRBJ1-2	TRBV5-6	NA	TRBD1	CASSKGQALANYGYTF	TGTGCCAGCAGTAAAGGACAGGCGCTAGCTAACTATGGCTACACCTTC
TRBJ2-5	TRBV3-1/TRBV3-2	NA	TRBD1	CASSRSGTGGQETQYF	TGTGCCAGCAGCCGCTCCGGGACAGGGGGACAAGAGACCCAGTACTTC
TRBJ2-3	TRBV5-1	NA	NA	CASHRDGMTDTQYF	TGCGCCAGTCACAGGGACGGGATGACAGATACGCAGTATTTT
TRBJ2-5	TRBV3-1/TRBV3-2	NA	TRBD2	CASSFTGTRKETQYF	TGTGCCAGCAGCTTTACCGGGACTAGGAAAGAGACCCAGTACTTC
TRBJ2-2	TRBV3-1/TRBV3-2	NA	NA	CASSGTALGGELFF	TGTGCCAGCAGCGGAACAGCCTTGGGCGGGGAGCTGTTTTTT
TRBJ1-1	TRBV12-3/TRBV12-4	NA	NA	CASSLSPTTEAFF	TGTGCCAGCAGTTTAAGTCCGACTACTGAAGCTTTCTTT
TRBJ1-5	TRBV7-2	NA	TRBD1	CASSSLSGTGNNQPQHF	TGTGCCAGCAGCTCTCTTTCAGGGACAGGGAATAATCAGCCCCAGCATTTT
TRBJ1-2	TRBV29-1	NA	NA	CSVGQTNYGYTF	TGCAGCGTTGGGCAGACTAACTATGGCTACACCTTC
TRBJ2-1	TRBV9	NA	TRBD1	CASSAWDSPYNEQFF	TGTGCCAGCAGCGCCTGGGACAGCCCCTACAATGAGCAGTTCTTC
TRBJ2-7	TRBV6-1	NA	NA	CASSEVPAGRYF	TGTGCCAGCAGTGAAGTGCCCGCAGGGCGGTACTTC
TRBJ2-1	TRBV5-1	NA	NA	CASSPLGGVYNEQFF	TGCGCCAGCAGCCCCTTAGGGGGGGTCTACAATGAGCAGTTCTTC
TRBJ2-7	TRBV6-5	NA	TRBD2	CASAMTGGPYEQYF	TGTGCCAGCGCCATGACGGGGGGGCCTTACGAGCAGTACTTC
TRBJ2-7	TRBV5-4	NA	TRBD2	CASSSGWGGSYEQYF	TGTGCCAGCAGTTCTGGGTGGGGGGGCTCCTACGAGCAGTACTTC
TRBJ2-1	TRBV28	NA	TRBD1	CASSSLAGTGGNEQFF	TGTGCCAGCAGTTCCCTCGCCGGGACAGGGGGCAATGAGCAGTTCTTC
TRBJ1-5	TRBV28	NA	NA	CASSSTRQSNQPQHF	TGTGCCAGCAGTTCGACCAGGCAAAGCAATCAGCCCCAGCATTTT
TRBJ2-7	TRBV7-2	NA	NA	CASSLARGIRVEPYEQYF	TGTGCCAGCAGCTTAGCGCGAGGAATCCGGGTAGAACCCTACGAGCAGTACTTC
TRBJ2-1	TRBV10-3	NA	NA	CAIRGGTYNEQFF	TGTGCCATCAGGGGGGGGACATACAATGAGCAGTTCTTC
TRBJ1-1	TRBV28	NA	NA	CASRRAGDITEAFF	TGTGCCAGCAGACGGGCGGGGGATATAACTGAAGCTTTCTTT
TRBJ2-1	TRBV7-3	NA	TRBD2	CASSYSGGAGNNEQFF	TGTGCCAGCAGCTATAGCGGGGGCGCTGGAAACAATGAGCAGTTCTTC
TRBJ2-6	TRBV5-1	NA	TRBD2	CASSLVAGPGANVLTF	TGCGCCAGCAGCTTGGTAGCGGGTCCCGGGGCCAACGTCCTGACTTTC